This record looks at one T cell receptor (beta chain) sequence and its context. There is no known antigen for this receptor. Per-base quality was not reported, and no clone a single base away is much larger than it. These data come from a study of blood T cell repertoires in COVID-19 (TCRdb year 2020). In terms of the full investigation: Samples covering the acute and convalescent phases of COVID-19 were provided by collaborators in the United States, Italy and Spain. A de-identified subject ID, COVID-19 status, age in years and sex were almost always included in the sample metadata. The dataset comprised deeply sampled blood TCRbeta repertoires from subjects exposed to, actively infected with, or recovered from COVID-19. HLA class I and class II types, where available, came from metadata supplied by the sample provider rather than from assay-based typing. The repertoires were released in a freely available public database intended as a resource for research on the immune response to SARS-CoV-2. Samples were obtained from the ongoing ImmuneRACE study (first 160 participants) and from 1,254 subjects provided by 6 global collaborators. The material from the prospective study consisted of cDNA or gDNA derived from T cells, B-cell-depleted T cells, or PBMCs.

Overall results and qualifications from the work: How much clinical and demographic metadata was included differed by source and by participant, and the metadata was provided uncurated.

TCRbeta CDR3 regions were amplified from genomic DNA by means of the immunoSEQ Assay, a bias-controlled multiplex PCR. As for how the authors treated the data: The number of nucleated cells in each sample was estimated from the amplification of reference gene primers within the assay. To quantify the absolute abundance of each unique TCRbeta CDR3 rearrangement, sequence reads were collapsed and filtered. For each sample, productive Simpson clonality was calculated as the square root of Simpson's diversity index across productive rearrangements. TCRdb carries this immuneACCESS record with in-frame sequences only. Its versions omit some clonotypes, under half of them owing to an unresolved V gene in the studies checked, with the rest unexplained. That table furnishes V, J and clone size, whereas the DNA furnished D and trimming. For this sample the table gives approximately 21,000 clones, of which around 88% were detected only once. The ten largest clones represent about a sixth of the sample.

Collaborating institutions collected whole blood in K2EDTA tubes following their own protocols. Collaborator samples were shipped for TCRbeta analysis as frozen whole blood, isolated PBMCs, or DNA extracted from either sample type. This TCR came from a human donor with acute or convalescent COVID-19. The donor label of this sample is uncertain. Input material: peripheral blood.

CDR3 sequence: CASSHPPGTQETQYF. The bases are TGTGCCAGCAGCCACCCTCCAGGTACCCAAGAGACCCAGTACTTC. Here the chain combines TRBV3-1 (or the pseudogene TRBV3-2) and TRBJ2-5; no D gene call is confident. The CDR3 has 15 amino acids, counting the end cysteine and phenylalanine. Only the CDR3 DNA stays, 45 bases, in frame from base 1. Sequences LGHDT (CDR1) and YNNKEL (CDR2) are obtained from the germline V gene (reference sequence). The junction shows trimming of 3 bases on V and 1 base on J, plus 12 bases between the germline ends.